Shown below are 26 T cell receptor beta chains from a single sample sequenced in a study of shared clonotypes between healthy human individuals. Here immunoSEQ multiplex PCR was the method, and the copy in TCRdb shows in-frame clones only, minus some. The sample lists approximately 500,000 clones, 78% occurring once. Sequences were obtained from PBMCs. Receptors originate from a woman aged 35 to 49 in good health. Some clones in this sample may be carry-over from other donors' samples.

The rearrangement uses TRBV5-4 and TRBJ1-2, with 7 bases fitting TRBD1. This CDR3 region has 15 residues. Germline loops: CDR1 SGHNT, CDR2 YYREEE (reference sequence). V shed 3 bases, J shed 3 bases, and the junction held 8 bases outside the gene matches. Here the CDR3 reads CASSSGQNRYYGYTF. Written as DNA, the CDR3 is TGTGCCAGCAGCTCGGGACAGAACCGATACTATGGCTACACCTTC.

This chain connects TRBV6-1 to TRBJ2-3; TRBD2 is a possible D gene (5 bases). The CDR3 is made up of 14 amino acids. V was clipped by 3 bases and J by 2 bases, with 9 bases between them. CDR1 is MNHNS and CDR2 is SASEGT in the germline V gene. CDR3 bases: TGTGCCAGCAGTGAGAGCGGAGTCACAGATACGCAGTATTTT. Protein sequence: CASSESGVTDTQYF.

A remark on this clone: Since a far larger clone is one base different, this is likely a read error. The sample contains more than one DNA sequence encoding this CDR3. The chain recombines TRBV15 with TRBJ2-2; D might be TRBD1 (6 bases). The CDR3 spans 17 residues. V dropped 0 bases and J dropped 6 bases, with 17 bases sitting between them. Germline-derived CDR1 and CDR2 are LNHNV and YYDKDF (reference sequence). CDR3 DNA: TGTGCCACCAGCAGAGATAGTGCTTTAGGGGGATCCGGGGAGCTGTTTTTT. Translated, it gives CATSRDSALGGSGELFF.

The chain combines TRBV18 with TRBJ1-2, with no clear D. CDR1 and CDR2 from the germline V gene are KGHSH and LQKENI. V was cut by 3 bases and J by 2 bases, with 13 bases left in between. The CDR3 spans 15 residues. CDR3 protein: CASSPPVWSNYGYTF. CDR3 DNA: TGTGCCAGCTCACCCCCGGTGTGGTCAAACTATGGCTACACCTTC.

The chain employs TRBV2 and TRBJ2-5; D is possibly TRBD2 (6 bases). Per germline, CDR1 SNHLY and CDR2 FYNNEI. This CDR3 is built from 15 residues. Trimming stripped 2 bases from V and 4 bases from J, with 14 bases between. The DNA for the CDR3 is TGTGCCAGCAGTGAAATGGGACTGCAAGGAGAGACCCAGTACTTC. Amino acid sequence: CASSEMGLQGETQYF.

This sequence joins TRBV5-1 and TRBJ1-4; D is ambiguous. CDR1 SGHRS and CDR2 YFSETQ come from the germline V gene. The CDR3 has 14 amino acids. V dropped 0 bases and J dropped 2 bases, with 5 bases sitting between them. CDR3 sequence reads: CASSLVGTNEKLFF. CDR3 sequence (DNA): TGCGCCAGCAGCTTGGTCGGGACTAATGAAAAACTGTTTTTT.

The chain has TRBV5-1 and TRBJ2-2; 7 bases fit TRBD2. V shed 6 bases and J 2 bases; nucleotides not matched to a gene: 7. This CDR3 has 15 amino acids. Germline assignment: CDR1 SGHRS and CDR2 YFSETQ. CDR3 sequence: CASKVAGVNTGELFF. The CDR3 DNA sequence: TGCGCCAGCAAAGTCGCGGGAGTTAACACCGGGGAGCTGTTTTTT.

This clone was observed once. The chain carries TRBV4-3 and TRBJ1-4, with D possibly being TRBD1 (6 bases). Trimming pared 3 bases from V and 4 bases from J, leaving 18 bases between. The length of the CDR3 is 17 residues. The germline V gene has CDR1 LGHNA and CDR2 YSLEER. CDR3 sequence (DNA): TGCGCCAGCAGCCAGTCGGTTCGGGGGGCTAGTAATGAAAAACTGTTTTTT. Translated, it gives CASSQSVRGASNEKLFF.

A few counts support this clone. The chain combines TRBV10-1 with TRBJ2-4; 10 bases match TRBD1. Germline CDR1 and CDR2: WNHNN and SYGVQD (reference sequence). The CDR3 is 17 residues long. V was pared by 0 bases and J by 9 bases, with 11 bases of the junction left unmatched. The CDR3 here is CASSESNRGQGYSIQYF. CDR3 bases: TGCGCCAGCAGTGAGTCTAATAGGGGACAGGGGTACAGCATTCAGTACTTC.

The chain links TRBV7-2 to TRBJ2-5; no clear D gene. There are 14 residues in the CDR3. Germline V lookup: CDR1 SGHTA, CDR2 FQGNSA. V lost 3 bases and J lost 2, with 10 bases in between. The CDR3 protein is CASSFPATQETQYF. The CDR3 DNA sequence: TGTGCCAGCAGCTTCCCCGCTACTCAAGAGACCCAGTACTTC.

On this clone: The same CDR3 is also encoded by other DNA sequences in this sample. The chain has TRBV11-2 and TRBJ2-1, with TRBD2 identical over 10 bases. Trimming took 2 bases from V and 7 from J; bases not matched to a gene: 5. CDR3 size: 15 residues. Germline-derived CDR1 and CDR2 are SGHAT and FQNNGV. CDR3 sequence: CASSLSGRAGNEQFF. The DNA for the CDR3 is TGTGCCAGCAGCTTAAGCGGGAGGGCCGGGAATGAGCAGTTCTTC.

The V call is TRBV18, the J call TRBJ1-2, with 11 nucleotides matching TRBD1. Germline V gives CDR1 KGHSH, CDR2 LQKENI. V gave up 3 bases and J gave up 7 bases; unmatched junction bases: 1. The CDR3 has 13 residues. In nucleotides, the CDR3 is TGTGCCAGCTCACCGGACAGGGGGCTTGGCTACACCTTC. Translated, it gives CASSPDRGLGYTF.

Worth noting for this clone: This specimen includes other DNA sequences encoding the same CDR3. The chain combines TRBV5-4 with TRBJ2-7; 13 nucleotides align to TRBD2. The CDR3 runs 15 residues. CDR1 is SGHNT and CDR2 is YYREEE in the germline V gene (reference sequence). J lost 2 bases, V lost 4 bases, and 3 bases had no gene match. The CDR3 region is CASSPGLAGAYEQYF. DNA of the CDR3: TGTGCCAGCAGCCCCGGACTAGCGGGAGCCTACGAGCAGTACTTC.

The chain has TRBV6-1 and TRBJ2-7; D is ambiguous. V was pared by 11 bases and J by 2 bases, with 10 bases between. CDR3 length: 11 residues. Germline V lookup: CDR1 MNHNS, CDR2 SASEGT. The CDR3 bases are TGTGCCTCCCGGTCGGCCTACGAGCAGTACTTC. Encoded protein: CASRSAYEQYF.

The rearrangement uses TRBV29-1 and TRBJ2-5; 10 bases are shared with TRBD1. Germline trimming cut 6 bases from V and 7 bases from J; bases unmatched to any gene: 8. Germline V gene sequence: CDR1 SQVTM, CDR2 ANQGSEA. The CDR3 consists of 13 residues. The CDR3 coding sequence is TGCAGCGTCCAGGGACAGGGGTTGGCGACCCAGTACTTC. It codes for CSVQGQGLATQYF.

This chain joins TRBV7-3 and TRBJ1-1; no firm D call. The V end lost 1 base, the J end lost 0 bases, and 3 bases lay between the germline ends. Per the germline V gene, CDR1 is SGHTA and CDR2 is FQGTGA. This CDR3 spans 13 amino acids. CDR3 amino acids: CASSLSMNTEAFF. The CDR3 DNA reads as TGTGCCAGCAGCTTAAGCATGAACACTGAAGCTTTCTTT.

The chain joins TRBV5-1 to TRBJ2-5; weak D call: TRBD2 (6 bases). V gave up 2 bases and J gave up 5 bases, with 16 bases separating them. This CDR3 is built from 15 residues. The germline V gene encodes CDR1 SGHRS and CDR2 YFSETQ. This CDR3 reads CASSFGAGRRETQYF. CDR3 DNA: TGCGCCAGCAGCTTTGGGGCGGGGAGAAGGGAGACCCAGTACTTC. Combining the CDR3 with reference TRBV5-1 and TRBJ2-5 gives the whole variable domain KAGVTQTPRYLIKTRGQQVTLSCSPISGHRSVSWYQQTPGQGLQFLFEYFSETQRNKGNFPGRFSGRQFSNSRSEMNVSTLELGDSALYLCASSFGAGRRETQYFGPGTRLLVL.

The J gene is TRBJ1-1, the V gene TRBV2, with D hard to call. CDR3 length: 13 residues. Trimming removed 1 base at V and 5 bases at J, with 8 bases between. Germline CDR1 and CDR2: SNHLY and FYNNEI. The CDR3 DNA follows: TGTGCCAGCAGTGAAGGGGGTAGGACTGAAGCTTTCTTT. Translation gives CASSEGGRTEAFF.

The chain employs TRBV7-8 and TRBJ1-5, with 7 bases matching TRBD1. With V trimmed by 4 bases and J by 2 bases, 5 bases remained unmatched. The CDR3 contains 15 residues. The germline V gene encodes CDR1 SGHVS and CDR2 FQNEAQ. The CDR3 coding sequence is TGTGCCAGCAGCTCCAGGGGGGCTGGCAATCAGCCCCAGCATTTT. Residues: CASSSRGAGNQPQHF.

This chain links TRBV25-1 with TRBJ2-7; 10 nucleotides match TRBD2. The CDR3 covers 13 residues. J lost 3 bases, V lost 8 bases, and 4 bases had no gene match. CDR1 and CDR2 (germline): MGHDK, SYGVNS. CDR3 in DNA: TGTGCCAGCCACTCTAGCGGGAGCTACGAGCAGTACTTC. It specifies CASHSSGSYEQYF.

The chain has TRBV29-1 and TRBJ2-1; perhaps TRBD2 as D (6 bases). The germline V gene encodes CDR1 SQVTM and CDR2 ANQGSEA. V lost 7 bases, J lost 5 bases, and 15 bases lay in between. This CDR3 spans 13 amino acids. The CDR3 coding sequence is TGCAGCGCCGATAGAGGAGGGAACAATGAGCAGTTCTTC. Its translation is CSADRGGNNEQFF.

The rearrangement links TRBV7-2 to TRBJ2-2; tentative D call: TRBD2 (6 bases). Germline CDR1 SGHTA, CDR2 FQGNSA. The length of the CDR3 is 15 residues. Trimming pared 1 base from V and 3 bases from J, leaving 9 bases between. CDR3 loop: CASSLGSGYTGELFF. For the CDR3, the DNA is TGTGCCAGCAGCTTAGGCAGCGGGTACACCGGGGAGCTGTTTTTT.

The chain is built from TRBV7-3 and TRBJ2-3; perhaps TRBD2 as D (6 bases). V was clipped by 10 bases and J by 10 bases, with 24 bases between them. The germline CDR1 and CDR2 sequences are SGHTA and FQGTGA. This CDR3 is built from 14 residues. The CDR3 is CATQLHGGAGSQYF. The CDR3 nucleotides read TGTGCCACCCAGCTTCACGGAGGGGCAGGGTCGCAGTATTTT.

As DNA, the CDR3 is TGTGCCAGTAGTGTAGGACAGTTCCAAGAGACCCAGTACTTC. It specifies CASSVGQFQETQYF. This chain links TRBV19 with TRBJ2-5; TRBD1 is a possible D gene (6 bases). Per the germline V gene, CDR1 is LNHDA and CDR2 is SQIVND (reference sequence). Trimming removed 5 bases from V and 1 base from J, with 11 bases in between. This CDR3 is 14 amino acids long.

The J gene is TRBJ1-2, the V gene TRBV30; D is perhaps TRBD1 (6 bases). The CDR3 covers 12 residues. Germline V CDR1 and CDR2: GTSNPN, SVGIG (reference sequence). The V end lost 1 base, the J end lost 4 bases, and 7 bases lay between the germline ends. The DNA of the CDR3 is TGTGCCTGGAGTGACAGGGCCTATGGCTACACCTTC. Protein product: CAWSDRAYGYTF.

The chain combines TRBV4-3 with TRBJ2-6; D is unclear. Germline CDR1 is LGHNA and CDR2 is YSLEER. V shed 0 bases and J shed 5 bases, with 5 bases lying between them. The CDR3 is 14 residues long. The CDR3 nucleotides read TGCGCCAGCAGCCAAGATCTTCGGGCCAACGTCCTGACTTTC. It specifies CASSQDLRANVLTF.